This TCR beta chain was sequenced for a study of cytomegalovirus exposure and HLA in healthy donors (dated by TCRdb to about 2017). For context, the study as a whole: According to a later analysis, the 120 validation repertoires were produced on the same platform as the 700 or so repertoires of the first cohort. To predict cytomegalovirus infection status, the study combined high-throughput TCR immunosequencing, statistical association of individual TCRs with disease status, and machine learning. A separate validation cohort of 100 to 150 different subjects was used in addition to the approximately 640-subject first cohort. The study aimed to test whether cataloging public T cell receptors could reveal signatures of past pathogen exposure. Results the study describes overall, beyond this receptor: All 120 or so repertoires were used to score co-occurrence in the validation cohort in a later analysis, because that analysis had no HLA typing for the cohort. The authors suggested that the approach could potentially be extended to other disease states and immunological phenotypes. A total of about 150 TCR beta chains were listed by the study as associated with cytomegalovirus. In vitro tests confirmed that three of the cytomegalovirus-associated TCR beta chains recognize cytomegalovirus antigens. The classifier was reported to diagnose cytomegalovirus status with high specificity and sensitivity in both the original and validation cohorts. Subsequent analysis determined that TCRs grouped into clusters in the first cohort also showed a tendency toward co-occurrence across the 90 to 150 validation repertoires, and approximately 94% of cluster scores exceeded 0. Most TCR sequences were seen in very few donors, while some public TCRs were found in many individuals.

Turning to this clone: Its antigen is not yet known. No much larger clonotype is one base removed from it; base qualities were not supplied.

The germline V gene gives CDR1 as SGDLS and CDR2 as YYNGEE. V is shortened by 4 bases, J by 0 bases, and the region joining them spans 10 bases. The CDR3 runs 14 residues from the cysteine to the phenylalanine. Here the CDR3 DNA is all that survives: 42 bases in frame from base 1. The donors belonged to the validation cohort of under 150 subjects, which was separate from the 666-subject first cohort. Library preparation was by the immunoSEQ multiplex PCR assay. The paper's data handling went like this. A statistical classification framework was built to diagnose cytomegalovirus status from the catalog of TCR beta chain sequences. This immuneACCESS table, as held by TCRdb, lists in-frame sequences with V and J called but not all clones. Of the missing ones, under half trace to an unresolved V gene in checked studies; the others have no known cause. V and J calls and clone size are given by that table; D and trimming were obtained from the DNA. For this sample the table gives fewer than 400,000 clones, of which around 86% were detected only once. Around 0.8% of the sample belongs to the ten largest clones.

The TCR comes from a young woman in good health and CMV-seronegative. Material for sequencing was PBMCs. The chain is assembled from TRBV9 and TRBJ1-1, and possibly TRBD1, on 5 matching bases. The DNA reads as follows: TGTGCCAGCAGCCCAGGACACCTGAACACTGAAGCTTTCTTT. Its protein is CASSPGHLNTEAFF.